These T cell receptor beta chains were read from a single sample in a study of T cell changes during pregnancy in multiple sclerosis. Only in-frame clones appear in the TCRdb table, and some are missing; sequencing was by immunoSEQ multiplex PCR. The sample lists approximately 50,000 clones; approximately 94% were seen once. The sample consisted of CD4+ T cells from peripheral blood mononuclear cells, taken in the third trimester of pregnancy. The source is a female donor with multiple sclerosis, enrolled in a pregnancy study. Each CDR3 is given with its conserved first and last residue. D genes are given only for firm matches. Not all rows give a size; the values are once, few, many and, for expanded clones, a class.

J,size,D,V,CDR3,DNA
TRBJ2-5,-,-,TRBV15,CATSRANTVQETQYF,TGTGCCACCAGCAGAGCGAATACAGTACAAGAGACCCAGTACTTC
TRBJ1-5,-,TRBD1,TRBV15,CATSRQGASQPQHF,TGTGCCACCAGCAGACAGGGGGCAAGTCAGCCCCAGCATTTT
TRBJ2-2,few,-,TRBV5-8,CASSLAAKEIANTGELFF,TGTGCCAGCAGCTTGGCCGCGAAAGAGATCGCGAACACCGGGGAGCTGTTTTTT
TRBJ1-1,-,TRBD1,TRBV7-9,CASSLSGTGEAFF,TGTGCCAGCAGCTTATCGGGGACAGGTGAAGCTTTCTTT
TRBJ1-1,-,-,TRBV27,CASSTVGGTEAFF,TGTGCCAGCAGTACCGTCGGCGGAACTGAAGCTTTCTTT
TRBJ1-1,-,TRBD1,TRBV6-5,CASRGGQGFEAFF,TGTGCCAGCAGGGGCGGACAGGGATTTGAAGCTTTCTTT
TRBJ1-1,-,-,TRBV18,CASSQQGTNTEAFF,TGTGCCAGCTCACAACAGGGTACGAACACTGAAGCTTTCTTT
TRBJ2-2,-,-,TRBV5-4,CASSRAWVPGGELFF,TGTGCCAGCAGCCGAGCTTGGGTCCCGGGCGGGGAGCTGTTTTTT
TRBJ1-1,once,TRBD1,TRBV19,CASSKTGDTEAFF,TGTGCCAGTAGTAAAACAGGGGACACTGAAGCTTTCTTT
TRBJ2-1,-,TRBD2,TRBV19,CASRRLAGGRGFGEQFF,TGTGCCAGTCGGCGACTAGCGGGAGGGCGGGGTTTTGGGGAGCAGTTCTTC
TRBJ2-4,medium-sized,-,TRBV2,CASSEGQIRAIQYF,TGTGCCAGCAGTGAAGGACAGATTAGGGCCATTCAGTACTTC
TRBJ1-2,-,-,TRBV6-5,CASSYSSNYGYTF,TGTGCCAGCAGTTACTCGAGTAACTATGGCTACACCTTC